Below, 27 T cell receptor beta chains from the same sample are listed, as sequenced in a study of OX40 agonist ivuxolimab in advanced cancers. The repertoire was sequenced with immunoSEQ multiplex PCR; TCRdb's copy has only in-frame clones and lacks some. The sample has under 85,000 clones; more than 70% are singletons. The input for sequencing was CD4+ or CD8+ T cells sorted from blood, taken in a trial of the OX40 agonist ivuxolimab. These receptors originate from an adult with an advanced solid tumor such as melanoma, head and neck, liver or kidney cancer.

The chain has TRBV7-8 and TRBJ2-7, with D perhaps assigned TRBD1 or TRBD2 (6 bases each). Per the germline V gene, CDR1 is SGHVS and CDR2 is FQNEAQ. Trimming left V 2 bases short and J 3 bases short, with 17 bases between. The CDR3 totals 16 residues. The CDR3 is CASSLLGGKDGYEQYF. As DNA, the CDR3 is TGTGCCAGCAGCTTATTAGGGGGGAAGGACGGCTACGAGCAGTACTTC. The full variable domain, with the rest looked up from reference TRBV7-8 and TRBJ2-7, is GAGVSQSPRYKVAKRGQDVALRCDPISGHVSLFWYQQALGQGPEFLTYFQNEAQLDKSGLPSDRFFAERPEGSVSTLKIQRTQQEDSAVYLCASSLLGGKDGYEQYFGPGTRLTVT.

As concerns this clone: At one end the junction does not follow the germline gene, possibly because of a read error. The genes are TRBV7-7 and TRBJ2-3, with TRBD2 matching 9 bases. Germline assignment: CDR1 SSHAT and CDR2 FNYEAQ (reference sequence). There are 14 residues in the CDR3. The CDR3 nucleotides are TGTGCTAGCAGCCGAAGCGGGAGGCCCGATACGCAGTATTTT. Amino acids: CASSRSGRPDTQYF.

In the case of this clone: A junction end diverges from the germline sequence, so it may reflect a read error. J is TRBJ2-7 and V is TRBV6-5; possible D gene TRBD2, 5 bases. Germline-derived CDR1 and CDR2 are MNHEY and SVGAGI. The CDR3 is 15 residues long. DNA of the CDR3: TGTGCCAGCAGTTACTCACCCGGCGGCGGGTACCAGGTCCACTTC. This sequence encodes CASSYSPGGGYQVHF.

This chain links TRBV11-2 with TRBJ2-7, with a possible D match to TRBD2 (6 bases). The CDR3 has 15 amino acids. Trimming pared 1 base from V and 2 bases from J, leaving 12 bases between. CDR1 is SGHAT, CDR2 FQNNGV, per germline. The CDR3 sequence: CASSLGPGGTYEQYF. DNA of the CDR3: TGTGCCAGCAGCTTAGGGCCAGGAGGGACCTACGAGCAGTACTTC.

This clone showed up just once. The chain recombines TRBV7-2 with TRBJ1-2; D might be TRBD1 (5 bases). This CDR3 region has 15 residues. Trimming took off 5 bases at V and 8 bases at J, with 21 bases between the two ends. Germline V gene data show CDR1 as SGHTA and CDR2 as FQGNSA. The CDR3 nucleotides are TGTGCCAGCAGCCCCGGGGGTGGGGTGCAACGCGGCTACACCTTC. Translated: CASSPGGGVQRGYTF.

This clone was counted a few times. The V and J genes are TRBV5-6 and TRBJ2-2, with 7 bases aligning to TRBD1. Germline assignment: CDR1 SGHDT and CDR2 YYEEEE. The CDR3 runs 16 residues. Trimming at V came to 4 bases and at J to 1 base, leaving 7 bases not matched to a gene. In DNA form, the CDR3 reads TGTGCCAGCAGCCTACGAAGGACAGGGAACACCGGGGAGCTGTTTTTT. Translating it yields CASSLRRTGNTGELFF.

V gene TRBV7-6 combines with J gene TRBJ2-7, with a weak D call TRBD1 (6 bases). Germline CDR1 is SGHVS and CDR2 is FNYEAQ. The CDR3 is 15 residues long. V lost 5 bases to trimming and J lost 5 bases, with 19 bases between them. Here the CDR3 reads CASSPGTTLPNEQYF. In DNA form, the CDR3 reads TGTGCCAGCAGCCCCGGGACAACCCTCCCCAACGAGCAGTACTTC.

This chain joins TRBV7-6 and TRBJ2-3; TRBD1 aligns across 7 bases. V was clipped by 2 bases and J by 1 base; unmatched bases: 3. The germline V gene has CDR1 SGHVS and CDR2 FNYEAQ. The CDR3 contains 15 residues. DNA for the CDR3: TGTGCCAGCAGCTTAAGGGGACAGCGCACAGATACGCAGTATTTT. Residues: CASSLRGQRTDTQYF.

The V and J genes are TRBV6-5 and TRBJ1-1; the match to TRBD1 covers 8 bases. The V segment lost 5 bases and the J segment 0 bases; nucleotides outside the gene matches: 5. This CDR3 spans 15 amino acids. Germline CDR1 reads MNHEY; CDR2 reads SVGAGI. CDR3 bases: TGTGCCAGCAGTAAACAGGGACAGGTGAACACTGAAGCTTTCTTT. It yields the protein CASSKQGQVNTEAFF.

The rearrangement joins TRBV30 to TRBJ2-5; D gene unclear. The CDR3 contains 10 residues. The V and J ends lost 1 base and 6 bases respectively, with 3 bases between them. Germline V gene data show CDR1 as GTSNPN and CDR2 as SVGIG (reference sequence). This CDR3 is CAWSGKTQYF. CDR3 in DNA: TGTGCCTGGAGTGGGAAGACCCAGTACTTC.

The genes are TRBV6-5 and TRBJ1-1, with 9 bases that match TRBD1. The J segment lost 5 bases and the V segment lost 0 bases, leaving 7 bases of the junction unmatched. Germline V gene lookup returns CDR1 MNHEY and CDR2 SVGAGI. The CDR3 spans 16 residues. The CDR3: CASSYSTQGAVTEAFF. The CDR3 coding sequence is TGTGCCAGCAGTTACTCGACACAGGGGGCTGTTACTGAAGCTTTCTTT.

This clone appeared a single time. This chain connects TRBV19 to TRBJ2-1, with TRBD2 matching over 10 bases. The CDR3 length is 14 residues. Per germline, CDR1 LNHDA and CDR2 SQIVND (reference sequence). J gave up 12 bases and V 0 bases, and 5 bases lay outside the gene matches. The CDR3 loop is CASSIDPSGRGQFF. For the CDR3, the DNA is TGTGCCAGTAGTATAGATCCTAGCGGGAGAGGGCAGTTCTTC.

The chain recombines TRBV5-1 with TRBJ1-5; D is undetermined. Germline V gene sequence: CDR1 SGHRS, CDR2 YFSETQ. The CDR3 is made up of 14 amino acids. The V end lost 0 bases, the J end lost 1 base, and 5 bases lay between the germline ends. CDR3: CASSLEGSNQPQHF. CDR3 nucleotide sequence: TGCGCCAGCAGCTTGGAAGGGAGCAATCAGCCCCAGCATTTT.

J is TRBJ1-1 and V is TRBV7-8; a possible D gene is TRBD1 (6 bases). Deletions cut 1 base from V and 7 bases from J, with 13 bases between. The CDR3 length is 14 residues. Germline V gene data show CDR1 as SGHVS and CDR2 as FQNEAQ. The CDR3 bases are TGTGCCAGCAGCTTAGTCAGGGGACCATATGAAGCTTTCTTT. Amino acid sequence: CASSLVRGPYEAFF.

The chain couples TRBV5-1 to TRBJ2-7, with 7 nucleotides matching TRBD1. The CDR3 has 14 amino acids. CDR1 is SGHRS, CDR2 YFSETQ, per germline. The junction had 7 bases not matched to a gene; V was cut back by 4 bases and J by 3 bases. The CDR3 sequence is CASSPGTVIYEQYF. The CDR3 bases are TGCGCCAGCAGCCCCGGGACAGTAATCTACGAGCAGTACTTC.

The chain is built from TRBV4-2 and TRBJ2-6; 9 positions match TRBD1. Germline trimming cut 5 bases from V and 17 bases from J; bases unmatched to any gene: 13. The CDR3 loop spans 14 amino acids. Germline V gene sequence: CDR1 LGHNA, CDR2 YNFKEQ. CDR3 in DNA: TGTGCCAGCAGCTTCCGGGACAGGGACCTATCTATGACTTTC. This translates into CASSFRDRDLSMTF.

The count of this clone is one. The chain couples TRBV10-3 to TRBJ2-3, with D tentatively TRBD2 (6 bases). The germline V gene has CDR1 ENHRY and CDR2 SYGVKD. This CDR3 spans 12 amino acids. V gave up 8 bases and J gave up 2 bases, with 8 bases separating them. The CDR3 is CAIGDSTDTQYF. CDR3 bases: TGTGCCATCGGGGACTCCACAGATACGCAGTATTTT.

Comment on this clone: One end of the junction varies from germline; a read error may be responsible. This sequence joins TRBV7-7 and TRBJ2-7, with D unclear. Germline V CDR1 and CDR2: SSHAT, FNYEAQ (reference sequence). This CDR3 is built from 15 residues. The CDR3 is CASSSGAYGSYEQYF. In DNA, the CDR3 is TGTGCTAGCAGCTCTGGTGCTTATGGGTCCTACGAGCAGTACTTC.

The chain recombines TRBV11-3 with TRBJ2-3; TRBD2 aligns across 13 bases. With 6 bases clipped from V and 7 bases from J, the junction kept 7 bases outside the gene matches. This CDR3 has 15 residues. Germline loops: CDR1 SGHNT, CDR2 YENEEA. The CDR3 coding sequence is TGTGCCAGCAGGGCACTAGCGGGAGGGCCCCATACGCAGTATTTT. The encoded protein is CASRALAGGPHTQYF.

CDR3 in amino acids: CASSSPGLVGTGELFF. DNA for the CDR3: TGTGCCAGCAGCTCCCCGGGACTAGTTGGCACCGGGGAGCTGTTTTTT. V and J are TRBV7-6 and TRBJ2-2; 8 nucleotides agree with TRBD2. The germline V gene encodes CDR1 SGHVS and CDR2 FNYEAQ. The V segment lost 4 bases and the J segment 4 bases; nucleotides outside the gene matches: 8. This CDR3 contains 16 residues. Full variable domain (missing parts from reference TRBV7-6 and TRBJ2-2): GAGVSQSPRYKVTKRGQDVALRCDPISGHVSLYWYRQALGQGPEFLTYFNYEAQQDKSGLPNDRFSAERPEGSISTLTIQRTEQRDSAMYRCASSSPGLVGTGELFFGEGSRLTVL.

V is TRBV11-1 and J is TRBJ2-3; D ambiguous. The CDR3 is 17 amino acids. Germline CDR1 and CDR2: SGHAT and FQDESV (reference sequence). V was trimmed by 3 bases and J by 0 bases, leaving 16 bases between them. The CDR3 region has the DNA TGTGCCAGCAGCTTTGGCACAGCTCAAACTAGCACAGATACGCAGTATTTT. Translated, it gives CASSFGTAQTSTDTQYF. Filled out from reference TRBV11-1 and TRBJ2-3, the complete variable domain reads EAEVAQSPRYKITEKSQAVAFWCDPISGHATLYWYRQILGQGPELLVQFQDESVVDDSQLPKDRFSAERLKGVDSTLKIQPAELGDSAMYLCASSFGTAQTSTDTQYFGPGTRLTVL.

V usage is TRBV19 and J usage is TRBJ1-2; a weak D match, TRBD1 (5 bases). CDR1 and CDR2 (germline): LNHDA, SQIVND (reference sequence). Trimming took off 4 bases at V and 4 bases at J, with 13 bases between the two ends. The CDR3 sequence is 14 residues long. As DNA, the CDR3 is TGTGCCAGTAGTAAGGGGATGGGTGCCTATGGCTACACCTTC. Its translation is CASSKGMGAYGYTF.

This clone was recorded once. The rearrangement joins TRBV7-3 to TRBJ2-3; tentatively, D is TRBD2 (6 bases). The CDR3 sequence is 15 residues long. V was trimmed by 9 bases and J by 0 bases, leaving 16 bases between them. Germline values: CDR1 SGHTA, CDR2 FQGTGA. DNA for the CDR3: TGTGCCAGTCGGGCTAGCGCTTCTAGCACAGATACGCAGTATTTT. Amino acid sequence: CASRASASSTDTQYF.

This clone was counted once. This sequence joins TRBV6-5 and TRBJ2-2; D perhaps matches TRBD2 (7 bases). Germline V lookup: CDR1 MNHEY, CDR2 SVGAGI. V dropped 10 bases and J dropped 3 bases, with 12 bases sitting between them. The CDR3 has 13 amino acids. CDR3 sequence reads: CAITGRDTGELFF. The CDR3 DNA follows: TGTGCCATCACAGGGAGGGACACCGGGGAGCTGTTTTTT.

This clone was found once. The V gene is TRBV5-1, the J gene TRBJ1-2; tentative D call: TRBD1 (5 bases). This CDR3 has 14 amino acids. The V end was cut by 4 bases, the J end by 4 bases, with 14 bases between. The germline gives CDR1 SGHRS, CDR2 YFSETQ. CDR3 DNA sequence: TGCGCCAGCAGCGATTCCGGGGCCTCCTATGGCTACACCTTC. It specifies CASSDSGASYGYTF.

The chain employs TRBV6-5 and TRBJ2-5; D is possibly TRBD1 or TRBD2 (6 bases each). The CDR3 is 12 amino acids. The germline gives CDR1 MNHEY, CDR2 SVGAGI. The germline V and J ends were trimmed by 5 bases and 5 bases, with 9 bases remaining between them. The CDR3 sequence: CASSGGRETQYF. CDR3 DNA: TGTGCCAGCAGTGGGGGGCGGGAGACCCAGTACTTC.

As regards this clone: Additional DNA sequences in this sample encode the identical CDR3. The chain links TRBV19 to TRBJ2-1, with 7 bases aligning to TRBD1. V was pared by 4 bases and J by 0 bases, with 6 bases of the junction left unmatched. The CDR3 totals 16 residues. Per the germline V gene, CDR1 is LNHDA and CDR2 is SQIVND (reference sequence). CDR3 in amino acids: CASSRTSGGSYNEQFF. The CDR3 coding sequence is TGTGCCAGTAGTAGGACCTCAGGGGGCTCCTACAATGAGCAGTTCTTC.